The source of this TCR beta chain is a study of molecular identifiers for immune sequencing clone quantification. Study at large: Five aliquots were made in replicates from the RNA of about 20,000 or 100,000 naive CD8 cells, and four were sequenced.

CDR1 SGHTA and CDR2 FQGNSA come from the germline V gene. Losses at the gene ends were 2 bases for V and 0 bases for J; bases not matched to a gene: 12. The CDR3 spans 21 residues. A CD8+CD4-CCR7+CD45RA+ gate was used to sort naive CD8 T cells. Preparation methods for the bulk TCR libraries were those previously described, with listed TCR primers. TCRdb processed the PCR reads anew with MiXCR; each CDR3 protein has one entry. The sample lists some 680,000 distinct CDR3 sequences; around 25% were seen once. As regards this clonotype: This may stem from a read error, because a much larger clone lies one nucleotide away.

The sequenced sample was naive CD8+ T cells from blood, with Jurkat cell RNA spiked in. The sample's subset: FACS-sorted CD8+CD4-CCR7+CD45RA+ naive T cells. This chain links TRBV7-2 with TRBJ2-3, with 15 nucleotides matching TRBD2. The clonotype comes from a human donor in good health. Some libraries in this study had Jurkat cell RNA spiked in. For the CDR3, the DNA is TGTGCCAGCAGCTTATTCCCGGGACTAGCGGGAGGTGAAATTAGCACAGATACGCAGTATTTT. It is translated as CASSLFPGLAGGEISTDTQYF.